This T cell receptor beta chain comes out of a study of blood T cell repertoires in COVID-19. Background on the study: Sources were T cells, B-cell-depleted T cells, or PBMCs; the material itself was cDNA or gDNA.

The CDR3 consists of 15 residues. With V trimmed by 3 bases and J by 4 bases, 4 bases remained unmatched. Germline CDR1 reads SGHTA; CDR2 reads FQGTGA. Assay used: immunoSEQ multiplex PCR; TCRdb lists only in-frame clones, some missing. The data show over 120,000 clones, 75% to 90% seen once. The study recruited people aged roughly 18 to 95 years across some 23 US areas. Cohorts were based on clinical histories the participants reported. Recovered status in Cohort 3 required two negative PCRs, clearance, or symptom resolution. As concerns this clone: This CDR3 is also generated by other DNA sequences in the sample.

The chain links TRBV7-3 to TRBJ2-1; 9 bases match TRBD2. The receptor's source is a man between 50 and 59 years old who had recovered from COVID-19. What was sequenced was PBMCs or T cells enriched from blood (not recorded which). CDR3 DNA sequence: TGTGCCAGCAGCTTTCGTCTAGCGGGGTACAATGAGCAGTTCTTC. Its translation: CASSFRLAGYNEQFF. Full variable domain (outside the CDR3, taken from reference TRBV7-3 and TRBJ2-1): GAGVSQTPSNKVTEKGKYVELRCDPISGHTALYWYRQSLGQGPEFLIYFQGTGAADDSGLPNDRFFAVRPEGSVSTLKIQRTERGDSAVYLCASSFRLAGYNEQFFGPGTRLTVL.